This TCR beta chain emerged from a study of T cells in Graves' hyperthyroidism and ophthalmopathy. Across the study: Peripheral blood samples were taken at initial diagnosis, prior to any treatment.

Lactation, pregnancy, other autoimmune disease or uncontrolled infection led to exclusion of patients. This clonotype was counted many times. What it recognizes is unknown. Authors of the study amplified TCR beta CDR3 regions from RNA transcripts. When the TCR CDR3 underwent first-round RT-PCR, the HTBI primer set was used. TCRdb used MiXCR to reprocess the multiplex PCR reads, holding one entry per CDR3 protein. Of a few hundred thousand distinct CDR3 sequences in the sample, 13% to 15% were seen once. From germline, CDR1 is SGHDT and CDR2 YYEEEE. V was pared by 0 bases and J by 5 bases, with 23 bases between. The CDR3 is 18 amino acids. Findings of the study overall: Most thyroid-expanded clonotypes above 0.001 were also found in blood. The model anticipated ophthalmopathy a median about six months pre-onset.

The sample taken for sequencing was blood. The sequence derives from a woman aged 30 to 39 with Graves' ophthalmopathy. The chain is built from TRBV5-6 and TRBJ2-5, with a possible D match to TRBD1 (6 bases). In DNA, the CDR3 is TGTGCCAGCAGCTTGGTAGCCCCCGGTGGGGGCGAGGGGGAGACCCAGTACTTC. Residues: CASSLVAPGGGEGETQYF.